These 7 T cell receptor beta chains originate from one sample sequenced in a study of CD4 T cells in relation to SARS-CoV-2 and coronaviruses. Measured with immunoSEQ multiplex PCR; TCRdb has only the in-frame clones, and not every one. The profile shows 60,000 to 85,000 clones, 80% to 95% of them singletons. Unexposed donor CD4+ T cells date from about 2011-2018, before the COVID-19 pandemic. Input material: naive CD4+ T cells from PBMCs. Subset described: naive CD4+ T cells isolated by negative enrichment. The receptors shown here come from a human donor in good health.

The chain carries TRBV6-5 and TRBJ1-2, with 8 bases lining up with TRBD1. Trimming took 2 bases from V and 4 from J; bases not matched to a gene: 6. The CDR3 has 15 amino acids. Germline V gives CDR1 MNHEY, CDR2 SVGAGI. The CDR3 sequence is CASSYVDRDPYGYTF. The CDR3, as DNA: TGTGCCAGCAGTTACGTGGACAGGGACCCCTATGGCTACACCTTC.

This chain joins TRBV6-2 or TRBV6-3 and TRBJ2-3; 7 bases agree with TRBD2. Germline-derived CDR1 and CDR2 are MNHEY and SVGEGT. The CDR3 spans 15 residues. After removal of 5 bases from V and 1 base from J, the junction contained 6 bases not matched to a gene. In DNA form, the CDR3 reads TGTGCCAGCAGTCAAGCGAGCGGGGGCACAGATACGCAGTATTTT. It encodes CASSQASGGTDTQYF.

This rearrangement joins TRBV18 to TRBJ1-1; TRBD1 matches at 8 bases. Germline V gene data show CDR1 as KGHSH and CDR2 as LQKENI. CDR3 length: 16 amino acids. Trimming removed 6 bases from V and 1 base from J; junction bases left unmatched: 10. Written as DNA, the CDR3 is TGTGCCAGCTCCCCCGGACAGGGACTATCGAACACTGAAGCTTTCTTT. This sequence encodes CASSPGQGLSNTEAFF.

The rearrangement joins TRBV25-1 to TRBJ2-7, with unresolved D. Germline V gene data show CDR1 as MGHDK and CDR2 as SYGVNS. The CDR3 is made up of 14 amino acids. The V end was cut by 4 bases, the J end by 4 bases, with 14 bases between. The CDR3 sequence: CASSGTGLFYEQYF. CDR3 DNA: TGTGCCAGCAGTGGGACCGGTCTCTTTTACGAGCAGTACTTC.

The chain couples TRBV6-5 to TRBJ1-5, with D maybe TRBD1 (6 bases). There are 15 residues in the CDR3. With 5 bases removed from V and 1 base from J, the gap between germline ends came to 12 bases. Germline V gives CDR1 MNHEY, CDR2 SVGAGI. This CDR3 is CASSQQGASNQPQHF. In DNA form, the CDR3 reads TGTGCCAGCAGTCAACAGGGAGCCAGCAATCAGCCCCAGCATTTT.

The rearrangement links TRBV28 to TRBJ1-1; D is unclear. In germline, CDR1 is MDHEN, CDR2 SYDVKM. V lost 2 bases, J lost 7 bases, and 8 bases lay in between. The CDR3 has 12 residues. The CDR3 coding sequence is TGTGCCAGCAGTTTAGGTACAAATGAAGCTTTCTTT. It specifies CASSLGTNEAFF.

A single count supports this clone. The chain joins TRBV19 to TRBJ2-5; 11 bases agree with TRBD1. CDR1 is LNHDA and CDR2 is SQIVND in the germline V gene (reference sequence). CDR3 size: 16 residues. Losses at the gene ends were 5 bases for V and 1 base for J; bases not matched to a gene: 6. The CDR3, as DNA: TGTGCCAGTAGTCCAGATGGGACAGGGGGCCAAGAGACCCAGTACTTC. It yields the protein CASSPDGTGGQETQYF.